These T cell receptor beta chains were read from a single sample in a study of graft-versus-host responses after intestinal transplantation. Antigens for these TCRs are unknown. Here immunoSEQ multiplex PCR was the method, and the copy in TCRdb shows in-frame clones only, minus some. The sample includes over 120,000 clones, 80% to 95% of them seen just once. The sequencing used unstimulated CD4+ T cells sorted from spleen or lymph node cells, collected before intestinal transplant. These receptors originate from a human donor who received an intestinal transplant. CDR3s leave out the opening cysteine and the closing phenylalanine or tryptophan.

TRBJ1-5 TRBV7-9 ASSLAGRGDRNQPQH
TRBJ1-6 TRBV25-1 ASSAGRRNSPLH
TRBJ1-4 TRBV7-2 ASSNTGGGEKLF
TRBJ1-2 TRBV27 ASSLQRNYGYT
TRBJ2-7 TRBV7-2 ASSLKPPGGASYEQY
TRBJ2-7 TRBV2 ASRKTGGFDEQY
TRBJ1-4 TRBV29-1 SVGISTNEKLF
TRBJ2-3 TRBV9 ASSVVPSTDTQY
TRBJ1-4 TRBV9 ASSSRQGWSEKLF
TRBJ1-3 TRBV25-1 ASGDRTNSGNTIY
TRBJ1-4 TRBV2 ASHGTGANEKLF
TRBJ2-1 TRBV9 ASSAGGVNSGLSYNEQF
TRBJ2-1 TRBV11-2 ASSLRTSVYNEQF
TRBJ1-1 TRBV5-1 ASSLGVRGSDREAF